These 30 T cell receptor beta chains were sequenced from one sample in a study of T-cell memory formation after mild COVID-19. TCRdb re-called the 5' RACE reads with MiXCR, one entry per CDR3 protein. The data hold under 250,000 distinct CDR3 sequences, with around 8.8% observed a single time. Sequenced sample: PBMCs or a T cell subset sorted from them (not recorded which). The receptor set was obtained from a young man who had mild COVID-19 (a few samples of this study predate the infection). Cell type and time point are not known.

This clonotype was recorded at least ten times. CDR3: CASSKAPPGQETQYF. In DNA, the CDR3 is TGCGCCAGCAGCAAGGCCCCTCCAGGCCAAGAGACCCAGTACTTC. The chain carries TRBV5-1 and TRBJ2-5; no firm D call. Trimming stripped 4 bases from V and 1 base from J, with 14 bases between. This CDR3 is 15 amino acids long. Germline loops: CDR1 SGHRS, CDR2 YFSETQ. Supplemented by reference TRBV5-1 and TRBJ2-5, the full variable domain reads KAGVTQTPRYLIKTRGQQVTLSCSPISGHRSVSWYQQTPGQGLQFLFEYFSETQRNKGNFPGRFSGRQFSNSRSEMNVSTLELGDSALYLCASSKAPPGQETQYFGPGTRLLVL.

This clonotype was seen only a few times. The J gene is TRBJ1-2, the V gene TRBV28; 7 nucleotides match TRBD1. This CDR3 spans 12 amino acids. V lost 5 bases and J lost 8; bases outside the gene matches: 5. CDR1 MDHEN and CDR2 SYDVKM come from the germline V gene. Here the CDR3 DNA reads TGTGCCAGCAGTCCGACAGGGCACGGCTACACCTTC. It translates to CASSPTGHGYTF.

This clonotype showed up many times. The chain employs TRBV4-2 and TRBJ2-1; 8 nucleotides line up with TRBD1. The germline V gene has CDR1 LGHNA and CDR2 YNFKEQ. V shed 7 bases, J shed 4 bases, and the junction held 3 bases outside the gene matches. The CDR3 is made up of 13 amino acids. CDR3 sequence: CASNRDRYNEQFF. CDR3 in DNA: TGTGCCAGCAACCGGGACAGGTACAATGAGCAGTTCTTC.

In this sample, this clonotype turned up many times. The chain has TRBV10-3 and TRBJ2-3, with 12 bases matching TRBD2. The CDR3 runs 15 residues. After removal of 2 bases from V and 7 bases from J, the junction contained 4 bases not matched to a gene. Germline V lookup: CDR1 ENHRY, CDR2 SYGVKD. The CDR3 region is CAISEPSGGANTQYF. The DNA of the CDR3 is TGTGCCATCAGTGAGCCTAGCGGGGGGGCCAATACGCAGTATTTT.

The DNA of the CDR3 is TGTGCCAGCCGGGACAGGAGAAGAAAAAAGACCCAGTACTTC. Translation gives CASRDRRRKKTQYF. This chain connects TRBV3-1 to TRBJ2-5; 8 bases match TRBD1. V was clipped by 8 bases and J by 6 bases; unmatched bases: 11. CDR3 size: 14 residues. Germline CDR1 reads LGHDT; CDR2 reads YNNKEL (reference sequence).

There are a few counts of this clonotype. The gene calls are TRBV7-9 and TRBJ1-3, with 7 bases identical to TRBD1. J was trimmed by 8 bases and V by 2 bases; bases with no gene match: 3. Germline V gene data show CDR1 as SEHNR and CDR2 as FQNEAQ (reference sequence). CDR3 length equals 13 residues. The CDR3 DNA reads TGTGCCAGCAGCTTACAGGGGGAAGACACCATATATTTT. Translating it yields CASSLQGEDTIYF.

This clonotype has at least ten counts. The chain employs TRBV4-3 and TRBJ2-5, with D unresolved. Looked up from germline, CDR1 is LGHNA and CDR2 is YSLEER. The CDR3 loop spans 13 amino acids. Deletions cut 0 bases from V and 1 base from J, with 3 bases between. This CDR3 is CASSQDRQETQYF. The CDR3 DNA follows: TGCGCCAGCAGCCAAGATCGCCAAGAGACCCAGTACTTC.

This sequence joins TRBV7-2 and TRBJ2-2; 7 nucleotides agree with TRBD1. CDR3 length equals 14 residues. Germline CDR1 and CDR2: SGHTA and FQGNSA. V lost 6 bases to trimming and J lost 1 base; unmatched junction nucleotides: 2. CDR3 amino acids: CASRPGGNTGELFF. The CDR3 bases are TGTGCCAGCAGACCAGGGGGGAACACCGGGGAGCTGTTTTTT.

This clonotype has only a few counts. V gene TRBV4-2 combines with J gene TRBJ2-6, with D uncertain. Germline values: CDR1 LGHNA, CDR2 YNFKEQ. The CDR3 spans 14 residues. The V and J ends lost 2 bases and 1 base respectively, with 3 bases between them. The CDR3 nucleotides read TGTGCCAGCAGCCAAAAGTCTGGGGCCAACGTCCTGACTTTC. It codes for CASSQKSGANVLTF.

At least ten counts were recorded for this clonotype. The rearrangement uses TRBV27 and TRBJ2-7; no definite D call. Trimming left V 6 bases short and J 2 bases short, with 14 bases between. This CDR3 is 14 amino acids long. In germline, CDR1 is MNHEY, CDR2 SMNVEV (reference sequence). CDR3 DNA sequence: TGTGCCAGCAGCAGCAACGACGGACCCTACGAGCAGTACTTC. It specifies CASSSNDGPYEQYF.

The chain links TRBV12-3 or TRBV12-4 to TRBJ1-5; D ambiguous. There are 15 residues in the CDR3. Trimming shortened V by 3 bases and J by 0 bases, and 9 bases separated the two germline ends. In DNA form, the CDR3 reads TGTGCCAGCAGTTTCGGACGGAATAGCAATCAGCCCCAGCATTTT. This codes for CASSFGRNSNQPQHF.

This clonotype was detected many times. The CDR3 region is CASSQGGRQGQETQYF. The DNA for the CDR3 is TGCGCCAGCAGCCAAGGGGGACGGCAGGGCCAAGAGACCCAGTACTTC. The chain carries TRBV4-3 and TRBJ2-5; possibly TRBD1 or TRBD2 for D (5 bases each). V lost 1 base, J lost 1 base, and 13 bases lay in between. This CDR3 is 16 amino acids long. Germline V lookup: CDR1 LGHNA, CDR2 YSLEER.

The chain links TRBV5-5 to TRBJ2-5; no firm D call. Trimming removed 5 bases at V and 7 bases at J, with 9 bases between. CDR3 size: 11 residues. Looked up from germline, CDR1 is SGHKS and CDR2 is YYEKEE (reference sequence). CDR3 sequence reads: CASRTWGTQYF. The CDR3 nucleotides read TGTGCCAGCAGAACCTGGGGGACCCAGTACTTC.

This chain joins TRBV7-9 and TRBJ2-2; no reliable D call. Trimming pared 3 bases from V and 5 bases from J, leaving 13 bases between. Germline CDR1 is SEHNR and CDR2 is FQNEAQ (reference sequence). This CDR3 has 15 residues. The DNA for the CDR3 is TGTGCCAGCAGCTTGGGCACATTGCGGACCGGGGAGCTGTTTTTT. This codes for CASSLGTLRTGELFF.

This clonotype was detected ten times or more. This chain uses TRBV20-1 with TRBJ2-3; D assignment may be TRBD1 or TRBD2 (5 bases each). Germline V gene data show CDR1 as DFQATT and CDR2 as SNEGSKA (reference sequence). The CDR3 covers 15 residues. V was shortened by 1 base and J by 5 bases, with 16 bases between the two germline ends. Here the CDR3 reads CSARARDEGRDTQYF. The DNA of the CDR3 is TGCAGTGCTAGAGCCCGGGACGAAGGAAGAGATACGCAGTATTTT.

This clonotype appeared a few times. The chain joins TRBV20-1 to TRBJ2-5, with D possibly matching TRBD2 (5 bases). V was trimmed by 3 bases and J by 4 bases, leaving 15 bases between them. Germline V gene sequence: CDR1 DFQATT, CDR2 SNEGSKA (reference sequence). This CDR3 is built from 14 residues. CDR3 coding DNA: TGCAGTGCTAGGTACTCAACCCGGGGAGAGACCCAGTACTTC. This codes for CSARYSTRGETQYF.

In DNA, the CDR3 is TGTGCCAGCAGTCTCCGGGCCGGGACCAATTCACCCCTCCACTTT. Translated: CASSLRAGTNSPLHF. J is TRBJ1-6 and V is TRBV12-3 or TRBV12-4; D possibly corresponds to TRBD1 (5 bases). V was trimmed by 5 bases and J by 7 bases, leaving 15 bases between them. The length of the CDR3 is 15 residues.

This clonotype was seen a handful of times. The CDR3 here is CASSRQGVALPTSTFF. The CDR3 coding sequence is TGTGCCAGCAGTCGACAGGGGGTGGCCCTCCCTACGAGCACGTTCTTC. The rearrangement links TRBV12-3 or TRBV12-4 to TRBJ2-1, with TRBD1 identical over 9 bases. This CDR3 is built from 16 residues. V was clipped by 5 bases and J by 15 bases; unmatched bases: 20.

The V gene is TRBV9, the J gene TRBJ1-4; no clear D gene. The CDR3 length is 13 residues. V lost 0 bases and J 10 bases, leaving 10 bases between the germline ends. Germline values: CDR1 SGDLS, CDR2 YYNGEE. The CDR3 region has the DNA TGTGCCAGCAGCGTAGGGAGCCTGGGAAAACTGTTTTTT. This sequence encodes CASSVGSLGKLFF.

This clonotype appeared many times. The CDR3 spells CASSYARRGNNEQFF. CDR3 nucleotide sequence: TGTGCCAGCAGTTACGCCCGGCGGGGGAACAATGAGCAGTTCTTC. This rearrangement joins TRBV6-2 or TRBV6-3 to TRBJ2-1, with 7 bases lining up with TRBD2. The V gene end was trimmed by 2 bases and the J gene end by 5 bases; junction bases not matched to a gene: 6. CDR3 length: 15 residues. Looked up from germline, CDR1 is MNHEY and CDR2 is SVGEGT.

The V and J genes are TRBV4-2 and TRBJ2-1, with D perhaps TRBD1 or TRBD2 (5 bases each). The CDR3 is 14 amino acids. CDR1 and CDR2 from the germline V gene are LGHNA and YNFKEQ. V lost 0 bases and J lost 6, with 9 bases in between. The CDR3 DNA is TGTGCCAGCAGCCAAGAGAGGGGATCCAATGAGCAGTTCTTC. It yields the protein CASSQERGSNEQFF.

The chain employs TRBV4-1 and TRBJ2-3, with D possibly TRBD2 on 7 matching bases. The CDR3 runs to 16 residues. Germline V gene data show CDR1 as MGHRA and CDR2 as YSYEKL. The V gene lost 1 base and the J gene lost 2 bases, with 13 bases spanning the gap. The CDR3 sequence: CASSQGRGRDTDTQYF. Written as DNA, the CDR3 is TGCGCCAGCAGCCAAGGGCGGGGGCGAGACACAGATACGCAGTATTTT.

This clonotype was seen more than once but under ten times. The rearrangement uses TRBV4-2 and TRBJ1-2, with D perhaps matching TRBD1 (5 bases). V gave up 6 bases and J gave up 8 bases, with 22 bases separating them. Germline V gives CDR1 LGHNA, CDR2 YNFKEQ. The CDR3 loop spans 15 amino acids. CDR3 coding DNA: TGTGCCAGCAGACCCAGCGGGACGGCGGCTCGAGGCTACACCTTC. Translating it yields CASRPSGTAARGYTF.

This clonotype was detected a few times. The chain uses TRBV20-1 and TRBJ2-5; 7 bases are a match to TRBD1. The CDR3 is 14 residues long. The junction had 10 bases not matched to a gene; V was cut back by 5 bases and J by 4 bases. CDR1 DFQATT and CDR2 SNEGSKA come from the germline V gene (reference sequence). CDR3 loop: CSAGSFTGVETQYF. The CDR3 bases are TGCAGTGCTGGATCCTTCACAGGGGTAGAGACCCAGTACTTC.

CDR3 amino acids: CASSQAGEGREKLFF. CDR3 sequence (DNA): TGCGCCAGCAGCCAAGCCGGGGAGGGCAGGGAAAAACTGTTTTTT. The V and J genes are TRBV4-1 and TRBJ1-4; D ambiguous. Germline V gives CDR1 MGHRA, CDR2 YSYEKL. V dropped 1 base and J dropped 8 bases, with 14 bases sitting between them. The CDR3 contains 15 residues.

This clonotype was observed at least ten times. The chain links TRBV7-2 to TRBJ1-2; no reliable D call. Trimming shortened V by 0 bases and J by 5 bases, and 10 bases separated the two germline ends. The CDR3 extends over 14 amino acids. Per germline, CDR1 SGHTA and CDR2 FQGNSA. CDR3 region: CASSLARTSYGYTF. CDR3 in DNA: TGTGCCAGCAGCTTAGCGCGAACTTCATATGGCTACACCTTC.

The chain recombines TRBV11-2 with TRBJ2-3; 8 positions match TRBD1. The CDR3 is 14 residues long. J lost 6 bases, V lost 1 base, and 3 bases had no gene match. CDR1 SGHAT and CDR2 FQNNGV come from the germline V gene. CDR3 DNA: TGTGCCAGCAGCTTAGGACAGGGGTCTGATACGCAGTATTTT. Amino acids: CASSLGQGSDTQYF.

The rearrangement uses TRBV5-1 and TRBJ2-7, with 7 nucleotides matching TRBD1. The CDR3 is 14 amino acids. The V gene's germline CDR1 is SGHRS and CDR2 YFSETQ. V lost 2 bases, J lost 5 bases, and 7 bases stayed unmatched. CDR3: CASSFVGGGDEQYF. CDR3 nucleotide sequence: TGCGCCAGCAGCTTTGTAGGGGGCGGCGACGAGCAGTACTTC.

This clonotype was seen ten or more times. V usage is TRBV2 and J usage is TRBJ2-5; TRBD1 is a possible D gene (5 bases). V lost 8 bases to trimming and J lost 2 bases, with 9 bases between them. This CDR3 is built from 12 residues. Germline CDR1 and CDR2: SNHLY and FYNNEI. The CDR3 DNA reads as TGTGCCAGCCTTAGGGGACAAGAGACCCAGTACTTC. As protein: CASLRGQETQYF.

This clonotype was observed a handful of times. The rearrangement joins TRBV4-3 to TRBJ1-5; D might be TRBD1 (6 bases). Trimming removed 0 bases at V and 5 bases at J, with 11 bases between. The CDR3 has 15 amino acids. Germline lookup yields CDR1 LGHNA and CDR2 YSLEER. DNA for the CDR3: TGCGCCAGCAGCCAAGATCCGAGGGGGGATCAGCCCCAGCATTTT. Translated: CASSQDPRGDQPQHF.